This T cell receptor beta chain derives from a study of T cell responses to AZD1222 COVID-19 vaccine. Trimming stripped 2 bases from V and 9 bases from J, with 11 bases between. The length of the CDR3 is 13 residues. Germline V CDR1 and CDR2: KGHSH, LQKENI. Repertoires were generated with immunoSEQ multiplex PCR, while TCRdb's copy carries only in-frame clones and drops some. The data contain 100,000 to 150,000 clones, around 87% of them seen just once; the ten biggest clones take up less than 11%. The TCR comes from an adult in good health. The V and J genes are TRBV18 and TRBJ2-1; TRBD2 might be the D (5 bases). The sample was peripheral blood, taken on day 0 of AZD1222 vaccination. CDR3 coding DNA: TGTGCCAGCTCACCATATGTCAGCGGTGAGCAGTTCTTC. Protein sequence: CASSPYVSGEQFF.